This T cell receptor beta chain was sequenced during a study of technical replicates of blood from a handful of donors. Method: immunoSEQ multiplex PCR; TCRdb's copy keeps in-frame clones and lacks some. The data contain some 70,000 clones, roughly 92% of them singletons. The source of this sequence is a human donor in good health. Specimen: T cells isolated from PBMCs.

CDR3 nucleotides: TGTGCCAGCAGCTTATTCGGGGAAAAACTGTTTTTT. Translation: CASSLFGEKLFF. The gene calls are TRBV7-9 and TRBJ1-4; no clear D. The CDR3 covers 12 residues. V dropped 2 bases and J dropped 8 bases, with 6 bases sitting between them. Germline V CDR1 and CDR2: SEHNR, FQNEAQ (reference sequence).